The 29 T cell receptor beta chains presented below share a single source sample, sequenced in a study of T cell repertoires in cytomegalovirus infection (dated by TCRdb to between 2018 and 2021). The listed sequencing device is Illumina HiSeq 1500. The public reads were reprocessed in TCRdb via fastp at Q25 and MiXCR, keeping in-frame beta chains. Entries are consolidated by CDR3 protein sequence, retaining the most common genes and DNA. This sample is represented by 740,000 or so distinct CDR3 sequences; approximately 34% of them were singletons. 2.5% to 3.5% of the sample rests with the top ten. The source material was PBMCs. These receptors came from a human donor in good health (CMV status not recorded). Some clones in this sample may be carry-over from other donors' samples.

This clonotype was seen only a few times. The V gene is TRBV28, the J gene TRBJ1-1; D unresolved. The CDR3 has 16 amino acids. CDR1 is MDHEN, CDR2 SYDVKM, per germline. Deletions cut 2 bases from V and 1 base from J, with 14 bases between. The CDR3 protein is CASSLGVSGPNTEAFF. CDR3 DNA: TGTGCCAGCAGTTTAGGGGTATCAGGTCCGAACACTGAAGCTTTCTTT.

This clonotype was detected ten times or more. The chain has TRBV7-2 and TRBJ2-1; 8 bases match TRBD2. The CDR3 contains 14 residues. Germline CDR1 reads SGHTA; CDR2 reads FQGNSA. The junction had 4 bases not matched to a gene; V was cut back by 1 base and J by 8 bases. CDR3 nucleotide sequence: TGTGCCAGCAGCTTAGACGGGGGGGCTTATGAGCAGTTCTTC. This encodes CASSLDGGAYEQFF.

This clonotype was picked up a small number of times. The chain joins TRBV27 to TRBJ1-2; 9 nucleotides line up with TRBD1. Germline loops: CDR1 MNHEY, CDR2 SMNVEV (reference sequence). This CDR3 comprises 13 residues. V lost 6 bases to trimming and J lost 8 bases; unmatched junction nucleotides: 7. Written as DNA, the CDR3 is TGTGCCAGCAGGACCGGGACAGGGAACGGCTACACCTTC. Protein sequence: CASRTGTGNGYTF.

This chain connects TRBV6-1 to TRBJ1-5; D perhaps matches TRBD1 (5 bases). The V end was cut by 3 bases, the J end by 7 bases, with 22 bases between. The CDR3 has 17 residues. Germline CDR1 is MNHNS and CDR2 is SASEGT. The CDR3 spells CASSERDGVSWRQPQHF. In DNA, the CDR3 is TGTGCCAGCAGTGAGAGGGACGGGGTATCCTGGAGGCAGCCCCAGCATTTT.

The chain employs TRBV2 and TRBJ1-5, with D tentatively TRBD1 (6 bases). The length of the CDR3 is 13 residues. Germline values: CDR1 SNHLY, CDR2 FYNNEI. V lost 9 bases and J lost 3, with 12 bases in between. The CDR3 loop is CASRQAPNQPQHF. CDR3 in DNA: TGTGCCAGTCGACAGGCACCCAATCAGCCCCAGCATTTT.

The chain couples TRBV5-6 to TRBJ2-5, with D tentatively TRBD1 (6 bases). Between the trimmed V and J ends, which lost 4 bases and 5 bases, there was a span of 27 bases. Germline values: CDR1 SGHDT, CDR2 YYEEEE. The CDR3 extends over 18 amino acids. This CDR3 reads CASSPAPAQGRARETQYF. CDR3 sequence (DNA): TGTGCCAGCAGCCCGGCTCCGGCACAGGGACGGGCCCGGGAGACCCAGTACTTC.

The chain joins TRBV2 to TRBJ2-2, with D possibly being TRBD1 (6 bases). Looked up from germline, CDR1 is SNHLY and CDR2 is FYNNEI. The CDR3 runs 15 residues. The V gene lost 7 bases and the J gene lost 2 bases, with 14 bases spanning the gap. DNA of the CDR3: TGTGCCAGCATCCCGGGGACAACTAACACCGGGGAGCTGTTTTTT. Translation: CASIPGTTNTGELFF.

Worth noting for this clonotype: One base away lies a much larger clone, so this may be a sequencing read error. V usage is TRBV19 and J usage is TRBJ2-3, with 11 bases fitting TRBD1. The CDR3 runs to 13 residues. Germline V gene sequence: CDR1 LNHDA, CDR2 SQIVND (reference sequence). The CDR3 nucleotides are TGTGCCAGCCGGACAGGGGGCGCAGATACGCAGTCTTTT. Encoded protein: CASRTGGADTQSF.

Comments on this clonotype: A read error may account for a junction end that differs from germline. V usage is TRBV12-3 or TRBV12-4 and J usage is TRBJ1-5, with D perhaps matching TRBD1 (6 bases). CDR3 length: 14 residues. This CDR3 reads CASSYGQINQPQNF. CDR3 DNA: TGTGCCAGCAGTTACGGACAGATCAATCAGCCCCAGAATTTT.

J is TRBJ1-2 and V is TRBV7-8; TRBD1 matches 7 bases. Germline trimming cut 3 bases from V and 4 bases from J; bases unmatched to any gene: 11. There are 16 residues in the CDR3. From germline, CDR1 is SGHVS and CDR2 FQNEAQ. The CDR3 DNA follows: TGTGCCAGCAGCTTGTTCGGGACAGAGGAATTCTATGGCTACACCTTC. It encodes CASSLFGTEEFYGYTF.

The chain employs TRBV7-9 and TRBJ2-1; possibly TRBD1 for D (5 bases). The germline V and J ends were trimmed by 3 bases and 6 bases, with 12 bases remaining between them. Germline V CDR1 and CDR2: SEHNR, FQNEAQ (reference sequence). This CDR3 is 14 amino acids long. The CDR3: CASSFSGRVNEQFF. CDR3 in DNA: TGTGCCAGCAGCTTCTCCGGCAGGGTCAATGAGCAGTTCTTC.

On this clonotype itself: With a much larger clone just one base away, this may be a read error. CDR3: CASSLRDRVMGEKYF. CDR3 DNA: TGTGCCAGCAGCCTCAGGGACAGGGTAATGGGCGAGAAGTACTTC. V is TRBV7-2 and J is TRBJ2-7; 9 bases match TRBD1. CDR3 length: 15 residues. Germline V gene sequence: CDR1 SGHTA, CDR2 FQGNSA. Together with reference TRBV7-2 and TRBJ2-7, the CDR3 gives the full variable domain: GAGVSQSPSNKVTEKGKDVELRCDPISGHTALYWYRQSLGQGLEFLIYFQGNSAPDKSGLPSDRFSAERTGGSVSTLTIQRTQQEDSAVYLCASSLRDRVMGEKYFGPGTRLTVT.

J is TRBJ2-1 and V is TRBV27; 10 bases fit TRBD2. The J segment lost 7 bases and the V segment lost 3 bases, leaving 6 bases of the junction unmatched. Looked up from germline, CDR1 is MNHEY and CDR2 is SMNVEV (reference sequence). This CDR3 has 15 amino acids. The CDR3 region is CASSFSGGGGNEQFF. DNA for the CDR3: TGTGCCAGCAGTTTCAGCGGGGGGGGAGGGAATGAGCAGTTCTTC.

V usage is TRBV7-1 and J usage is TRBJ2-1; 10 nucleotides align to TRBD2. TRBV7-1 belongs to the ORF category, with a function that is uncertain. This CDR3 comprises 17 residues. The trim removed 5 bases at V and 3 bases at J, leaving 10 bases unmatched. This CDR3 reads CASSARGLADSYNEQFF. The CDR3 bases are TGTGCCAGCAGCGCCCGCGGACTAGCGGACAGCTACAATGAGCAGTTCTTC.

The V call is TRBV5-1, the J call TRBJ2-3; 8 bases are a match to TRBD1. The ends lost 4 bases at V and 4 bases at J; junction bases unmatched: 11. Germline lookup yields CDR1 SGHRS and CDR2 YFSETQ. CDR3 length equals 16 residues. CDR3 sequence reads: CASSVTAGGASDTQYF. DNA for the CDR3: TGCGCCAGCAGCGTAACCGCAGGGGGCGCGTCAGATACGCAGTATTTT.

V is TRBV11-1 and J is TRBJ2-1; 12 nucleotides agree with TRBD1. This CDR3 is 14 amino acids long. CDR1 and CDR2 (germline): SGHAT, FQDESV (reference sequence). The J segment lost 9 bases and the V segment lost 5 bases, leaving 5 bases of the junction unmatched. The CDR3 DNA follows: TGTGCCAGCAGCGAGGGACAGGGGGCTGTTGAGCAGTTCTTC. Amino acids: CASSEGQGAVEQFF.

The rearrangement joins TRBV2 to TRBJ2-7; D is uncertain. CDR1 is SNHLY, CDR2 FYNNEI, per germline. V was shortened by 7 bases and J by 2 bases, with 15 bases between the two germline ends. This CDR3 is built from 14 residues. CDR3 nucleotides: TGTGCCAGCATCGGTCAGTACTTTACCTACGAGCAGTACTTC. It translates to CASIGQYFTYEQYF.

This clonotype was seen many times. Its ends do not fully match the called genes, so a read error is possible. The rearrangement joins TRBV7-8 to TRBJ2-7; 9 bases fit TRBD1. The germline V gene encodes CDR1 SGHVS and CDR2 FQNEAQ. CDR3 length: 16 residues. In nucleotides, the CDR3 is TGTGCCAGCAGTTTAGAGGAGCGGGACAGGGTAGGAGAGCAGTACTTC. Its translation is CASSLEERDRVGEQYF.

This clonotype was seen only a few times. CDR3 sequence reads: CASSAVSTPTDTQYF. The DNA for the CDR3 is TGCGCCAGCAGCGCAGTTTCAACACCCACAGATACGCAGTATTTT. V and J are TRBV5-1 and TRBJ2-3; D is undetermined. CDR1 is SGHRS and CDR2 is YFSETQ in the germline V gene. This CDR3 region has 15 residues. Trimming pared 4 bases from V and 2 bases from J, leaving 14 bases between.

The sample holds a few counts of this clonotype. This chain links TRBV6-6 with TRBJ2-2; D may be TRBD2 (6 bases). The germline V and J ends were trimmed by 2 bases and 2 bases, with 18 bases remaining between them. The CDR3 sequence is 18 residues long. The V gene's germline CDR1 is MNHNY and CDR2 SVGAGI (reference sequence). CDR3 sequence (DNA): TGTGCCAGCAGTTACCCCACCTTTACGGGGGAAAACACCGGGGAGCTGTTTTTT. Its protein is CASSYPTFTGENTGELFF.

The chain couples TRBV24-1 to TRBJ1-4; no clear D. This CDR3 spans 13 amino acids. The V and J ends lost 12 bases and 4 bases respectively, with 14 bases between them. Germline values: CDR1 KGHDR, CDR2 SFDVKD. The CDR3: CAGEQDGNEKLFF. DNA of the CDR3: TGTGCCGGCGAGCAGGACGGTAATGAAAAACTGTTTTTT.

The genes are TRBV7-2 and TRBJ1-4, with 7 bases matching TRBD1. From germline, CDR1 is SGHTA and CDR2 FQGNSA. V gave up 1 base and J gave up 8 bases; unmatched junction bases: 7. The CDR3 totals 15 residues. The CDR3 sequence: CASSLGGGRWEKLFF. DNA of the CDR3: TGTGCCAGCAGCTTAGGAGGGGGCAGGTGGGAAAAACTGTTTTTT. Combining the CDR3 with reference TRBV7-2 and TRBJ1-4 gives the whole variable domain GAGVSQSPSNKVTEKGKDVELRCDPISGHTALYWYRQSLGQGLEFLIYFQGNSAPDKSGLPSDRFSAERTGGSVSTLTIQRTQQEDSAVYLCASSLGGGRWEKLFFGSGTQLSVL.

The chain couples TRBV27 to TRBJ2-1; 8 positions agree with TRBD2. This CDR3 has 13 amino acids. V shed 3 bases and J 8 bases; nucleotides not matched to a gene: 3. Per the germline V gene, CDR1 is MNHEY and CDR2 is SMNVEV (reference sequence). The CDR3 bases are TGTGCCAGCAGTTTTCTAGCGGGCCATGAGCAGTTCTTC. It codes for CASSFLAGHEQFF.

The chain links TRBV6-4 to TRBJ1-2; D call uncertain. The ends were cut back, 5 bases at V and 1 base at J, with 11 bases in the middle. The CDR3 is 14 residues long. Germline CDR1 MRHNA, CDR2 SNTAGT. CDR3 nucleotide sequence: TGTGCCAGCAGTCGGGATGGGGTTAACTATGGCTACACCTTC. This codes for CASSRDGVNYGYTF.

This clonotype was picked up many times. The CDR3 sequence is CASSGLRGQKAYEQYF. The CDR3 coding sequence is TGTGCCAGCAGTGGACTCCGTGGACAGAAAGCCTACGAGCAGTACTTC. The chain couples TRBV7-2 to TRBJ2-7; a possible D gene is TRBD1 (6 bases). V lost 6 bases and J 2 bases, leaving 20 bases between the germline ends. CDR1 is SGHTA and CDR2 is FQGNSA in the germline V gene. The CDR3 spans 16 residues. The whole variable domain, filled in from reference TRBV7-2 and TRBJ2-7, reads GAGVSQSPSNKVTEKGKDVELRCDPISGHTALYWYRQSLGQGLEFLIYFQGNSAPDKSGLPSDRFSAERTGGSVSTLTIQRTQQEDSAVYLCASSGLRGQKAYEQYFGPGTRLTVT.

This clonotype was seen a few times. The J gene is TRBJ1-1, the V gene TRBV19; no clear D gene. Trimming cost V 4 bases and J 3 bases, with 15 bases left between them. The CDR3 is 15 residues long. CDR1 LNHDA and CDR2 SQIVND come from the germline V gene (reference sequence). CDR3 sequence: CASSNLGVRDTEAFF. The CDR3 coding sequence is TGTGCCAGTAGTAATCTCGGGGTAAGAGACACTGAAGCTTTCTTT.

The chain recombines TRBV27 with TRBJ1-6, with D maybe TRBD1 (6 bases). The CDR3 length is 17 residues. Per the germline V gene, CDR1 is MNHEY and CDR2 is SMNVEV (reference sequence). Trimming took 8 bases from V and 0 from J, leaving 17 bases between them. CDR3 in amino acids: CASRDRILSSYNSPLHF. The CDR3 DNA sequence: TGTGCCAGCCGCGACAGGATCCTTAGCTCCTATAATTCACCCCTCCACTTT.

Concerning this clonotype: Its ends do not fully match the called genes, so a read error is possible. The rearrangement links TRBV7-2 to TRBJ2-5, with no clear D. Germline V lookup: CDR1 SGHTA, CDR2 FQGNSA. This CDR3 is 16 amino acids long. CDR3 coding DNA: TGTGCCAGCAGCTTAGTCGGGCTCCTTGCGCTGGAGACCCAGTCCTTC. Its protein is CASSLVGLLALETQSF.

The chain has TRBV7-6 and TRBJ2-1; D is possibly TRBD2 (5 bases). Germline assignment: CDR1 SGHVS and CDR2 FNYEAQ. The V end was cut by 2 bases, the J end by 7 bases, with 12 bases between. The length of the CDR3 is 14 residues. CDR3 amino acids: CASSLNPGENEQFF. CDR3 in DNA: TGTGCCAGCAGCTTAAACCCCGGGGAGAATGAGCAGTTCTTC.